This TCR beta chain appears in the sequencing data of a study of molecular identifiers for immune sequencing clone quantification. Study as a whole: Split five ways in replicates, RNA from approximately 20,000 or 100,000 naive CD8 cells had four portions sequenced.

Each CDR3 protein is one row after TCRdb ran MiXCR on the PCR reads. This sample has some 320,000 distinct CDR3 sequences, with 24% found just once. General study points: Spiked Jurkat TCR RNA equal to one cell could reportedly be picked out among some 1 million naive cells.

This clonotype has more than one count but fewer than ten. Its antigen is currently unknown. Germline CDR1 and CDR2: LGHNA and YSLEER. Trimming cost V 4 bases and J 8 bases, with 17 bases left between them. This CDR3 has 14 residues. The sample comprised naive CD8+ T cells from blood, with Jurkat cell RNA spiked in. The subset: FACS-sorted CD8+CD4-CCR7+CD45RA+ naive T cells. The V gene is TRBV4-3, the J gene TRBJ1-1, with D unclear. The source of this sequence is a human donor in good health. Some libraries in this study had Jurkat cell RNA spiked in. This CDR3 is CASSPSQRPKEAFF. The CDR3 DNA follows: TGCGCCAGCAGCCCTTCACAGAGACCCAAAGAAGCTTTCTTT.